These T cell receptor beta chains were read from a single sample in a study of OX40 agonist ivuxolimab in advanced cancers. Here immunoSEQ multiplex PCR was the method, and the copy in TCRdb shows in-frame clones only, minus some. This sample yields roughly 55,000 clones, of which 80% are seen a single time; roughly 4% belongs to the top ten. This specimen was CD4+ or CD8+ T cells sorted from blood, taken in a trial of the OX40 agonist ivuxolimab. Every receptor here comes from an adult with an advanced solid tumor such as melanoma, head and neck, liver or kidney cancer. Both conserved end residues are part of each CDR3. D genes are given only for firm matches. Rows may omit the clone size; those that give it use once, few, many or a size class.

J gene	V gene	D gene	clone size	CDR3 DNA	CDR3 protein
TRBJ1-5	TRBV21-1	-	-	TGTGCCAGCAGCCCCTTTTTGGCAGTCCCACTTAGCAATCAGCCCCAGCATTTT	CASSPFLAVPLSNQPQHF
TRBJ1-1	TRBV5-1	TRBD1	-	TGCGCCAGCAGTATGACAGGGAGTGGGGGCACTGAAGCTTTCTTT	CASSMTGSGGTEAFF
TRBJ2-7	TRBV28	TRBD1	-	TGTGCCAGCATTCCCTTAACAGGGGGACGCGAGCAGTACTTC	CASIPLTGGREQYF
TRBJ2-1	TRBV15	-	once	TGTGCCACCAGCAGAGATCCACAGGCAGTGTTTGAGCAGTTCTTC	CATSRDPQAVFEQFF
TRBJ2-7	TRBV5-1	TRBD1	-	TGCGCCAGCAGCTTGTTCCCGGGACAGGGATACGAGCAGTACTTC	CASSLFPGQGYEQYF
TRBJ1-1	TRBV29-1	TRBD1	-	TGCAGCATTTGGACAGGGGGCAACACTGAAGCTTTCTTT	CSIWTGGNTEAFF
TRBJ2-5	TRBV5-1	-	-	TGCGCCAGCAGCTTGGGGTCTCTTAAAGAGACCCAGTACTTC	CASSLGSLKETQYF
TRBJ2-7	TRBV30	-	-	TGTGCCTGGAGCCTTCACTCCTACGAGCAGTACTTC	CAWSLHSYEQYF
TRBJ1-3	TRBV4-3	-	-	TGCGCCAGCAGCCAACATGGCCAGATCGGGAGCGGAAACACCATATATTTT	CASSQHGQIGSGNTIYF
TRBJ2-7	TRBV5-5	TRBD1	-	TGTGCCAGCAGCTTTAACAGGGGGTCGGTTGAGTACGAGCAGTACTTC	CASSFNRGSVEYEQYF
TRBJ1-1	TRBV14	TRBD1	-	TGTGCCAGCAGCCAAAGACGACAGGGGACGAACACTGAAGCTTTCTTT	CASSQRRQGTNTEAFF
TRBJ1-1	TRBV7-2	-	-	TGTGCCAGCAGACGACCGAACACTGAAGCTTTCTTT	CASRRPNTEAFF
TRBJ1-3	TRBV28	TRBD1	-	TGTGCCAGCAGTTCCTCGCAGGGGGCGCGTGGAAACACCATATATTTT	CASSSSQGARGNTIYF
TRBJ1-3	TRBV7-9	-	-	TGTGCCAGCCTCTGGGGGTCTGGAAACACCATATATTTT	CASLWGSGNTIYF
TRBJ1-2	TRBV7-2	-	-	TGTGCCAGCAGCTTTCCAGGGAAGAATGGCTACACCTTC	CASSFPGKNGYTF
TRBJ1-3	TRBV5-4	-	-	TGTGCCAGCAGCGTTGACATTTCCTCTGGAAACACCATATATTTT	CASSVDISSGNTIYF
TRBJ1-4	TRBV7-9	-	-	TGTGCCAGCAGCTTAGGGAGGTCCGATGAAAAACTGTTTTTT	CASSLGRSDEKLFF
TRBJ1-6	TRBV5-8	-	few	TGTGCCAGCAGCACAGGACCTAATTCACCCCTCCACTTT	CASSTGPNSPLHF
TRBJ2-5	TRBV7-9	TRBD2	few	TGTGCCAGCAGCCCTGGACTAGATCAGGGGACCCAGTACTTC	CASSPGLDQGTQYF
TRBJ2-2	TRBV11-2	TRBD1	-	TGTGCCAGCAGCTTACCGGGACAGCGCGGCGGGGAGCTGTTTTTT	CASSLPGQRGGELFF
TRBJ1-1	TRBV28	TRBD1	-	TGTGCCAGCAGGGTAGAGGGGGCTGGGAACACTGAAGCTTTCTTT	CASRVEGAGNTEAFF
TRBJ1-2	TRBV6-5	-	-	TGTGCCAGCAGCTCTAAGTTTGGAACCGGCTACACCTTC	CASSSKFGTGYTF